What follows are 20 T cell receptor beta chains derived from one specimen sequenced in a study of blood T cell repertoires in COVID-19. TCRdb keeps only in-frame clones here, not all; method: immunoSEQ multiplex PCR. The sample records about 170,000 clones, approximately 86% being singletons. The sequenced material came from peripheral blood. These TCRs come from a man aged 55-75 years who had recovered from COVID-19.

V is TRBV7-2 and J is TRBJ1-6, with 7 bases fitting TRBD1. CDR1 is SGHTA and CDR2 is FQGNSA in the germline V gene. V lost 7 bases and J lost 7; bases outside the gene matches: 13. This CDR3 has 16 amino acids. The CDR3 sequence is CASTSLEGANNSPLHF. The CDR3 DNA follows: TGTGCCAGCACCTCGTTAGAGGGGGCTAACAATTCACCCCTCCACTTT.

The chain has TRBV6-5 and TRBJ2-7; no reliable D call. The CDR3 runs to 10 residues. Germline V gene data show CDR1 as MNHEY and CDR2 as SVGAGI. Trimming cost V 7 bases and J 2 bases, with 3 bases left between them. The CDR3 spells CASNTYEQYF. In nucleotides, the CDR3 is TGTGCCAGCAACACCTACGAGCAGTACTTC.

This chain uses TRBV2 with TRBJ2-1; 9 bases line up with TRBD2. CDR1 SNHLY and CDR2 FYNNEI come from the germline V gene. The V segment lost 0 bases and the J segment 10 bases; nucleotides outside the gene matches: 7. This CDR3 is built from 15 residues. The CDR3 DNA is TGTGCCAGCAGTGAAGCGGTAGCGGGGGCGGGGGAGCAGTTCTTC. As protein: CASSEAVAGAGEQFF.

This clone has more than one count but fewer than ten. In the same sample, other DNA sequences code for this CDR3. The V and J genes are TRBV5-1 and TRBJ2-5; TRBD1 matches 9 bases. The junction had 4 bases not matched to a gene; V was cut back by 0 bases and J by 4 bases. The CDR3 is made up of 15 amino acids. CDR1 SGHRS and CDR2 YFSETQ come from the germline V gene. For the CDR3, the DNA is TGCGCCAGCAGCTTGGACGGACAGGGGAGAGAGACCCAGTACTTC. This translates into CASSLDGQGRETQYF.

The chain recombines TRBV5-6 with TRBJ2-7; 11 positions agree with TRBD2. The CDR3 sequence is 16 residues long. V dropped 4 bases and J dropped 0; count of bases not matched to a gene: 6. From germline, CDR1 is SGHDT and CDR2 YYEEEE. The CDR3: CASSRPLAGGSYEQYF. DNA for the CDR3: TGTGCCAGCAGCCGACCCCTAGCGGGGGGCTCCTACGAGCAGTACTTC. Using reference TRBV5-6 and TRBJ2-7 for the parts outside the CDR3, the full variable domain is DAGVTQSPTHLIKTRGQQVTLRCSPKSGHDTVSWYQQALGQGPQFIFQYYEEEERQRGNFPDRFSGHQFPNYSSELNVNALLLGDSALYLCASSRPLAGGSYEQYFGPGTRLTVT.

V gene TRBV12-5 combines with J gene TRBJ2-7; 7 nucleotides agree with TRBD1. V lost 7 bases and J lost 6; bases outside the gene matches: 12. The germline gives CDR1 LGHNT, CDR2 FRNRAP. This CDR3 comprises 14 residues. In nucleotides, the CDR3 is TGTGCTAGTGCCTTAGGGGGCGAAACCTCCGAGCAGTACTTC. It is translated as CASALGGETSEQYF.

The rearrangement uses TRBV7-2 and TRBJ1-6; 7 bases agree with TRBD1. V shed 3 bases and J 6 bases; nucleotides not matched to a gene: 5. The CDR3 runs to 15 residues. Germline values: CDR1 SGHTA, CDR2 FQGNSA. CDR3 residues: CASSFGDRLNSPLHF. CDR3 coding DNA: TGTGCCAGCAGCTTCGGGGACAGACTTAATTCACCCCTCCACTTT.

The CDR3 region has the DNA TGTGCCAGCAGTTTCGCCGGGGAGCTGTTTTTT. Translating it yields CASSFAGELFF. The V and J genes are TRBV12-3 or TRBV12-4 and TRBJ2-2, with no clear D. V lost 3 bases, J lost 6 bases, and 2 bases lay in between. This CDR3 contains 11 residues.

This clone was recorded a few times. V gene TRBV5-1 combines with J gene TRBJ2-1, with 9 bases that match TRBD2. CDR1 and CDR2 from the germline V gene are SGHRS and YFSETQ. This CDR3 is built from 19 residues. V lost 4 bases and J lost 1; bases outside the gene matches: 15. CDR3 loop: CASSPRGSGGLGSYNEQFF. DNA of the CDR3: TGCGCCAGCAGCCCCCGGGGGAGCGGGGGGCTGGGATCCTACAATGAGCAGTTCTTC.

This clone was counted once. The chain recombines TRBV7-9 with TRBJ2-1; D is undetermined. Trimming removed 5 bases at V and 9 bases at J, with 11 bases between. The CDR3 totals 12 residues. Looked up from germline, CDR1 is SEHNR and CDR2 is FQNEAQ (reference sequence). The CDR3 nucleotides read TGTGCCAGCAGCCAGGTGGATAGTGAGCAGTTCTTC. Amino acids: CASSQVDSEQFF.

For the CDR3, the DNA is TGTGCCAGCAGAGTGAGTGGGGGGGAAGAGACCCAGTACTTC. It encodes CASRVSGGEETQYF. The genes are TRBV7-9 and TRBJ2-5; TRBD2 matches 7 bases. The CDR3 covers 14 residues. The V segment lost 6 bases and the J segment 3 bases; nucleotides outside the gene matches: 7. The germline V gene encodes CDR1 SEHNR and CDR2 FQNEAQ (reference sequence).

The J gene is TRBJ1-1, the V gene TRBV6-2 or TRBV6-3, with D hard to call. The germline V gene has CDR1 MNHEY and CDR2 SVGEGT. CDR3 size: 13 residues. Trimming left V 4 bases short and J 6 bases short, with 12 bases between. This CDR3 is CASSFREDAEAFF. CDR3 in DNA: TGTGCCAGCAGTTTTCGGGAGGACGCTGAAGCTTTCTTT.

The rearrangement uses TRBV19 and TRBJ1-2; the D gene is possibly TRBD1 (6 bases). The ends were cut back, 11 bases at V and 6 bases at J, with 16 bases in the middle. The CDR3 runs to 12 residues. The germline gives CDR1 LNHDA, CDR2 SQIVND (reference sequence). Written as DNA, the CDR3 is TGTGCCCAAATAGAGGGGGAAGATGGCTACACCTTC. Its protein is CAQIEGEDGYTF.

This chain connects TRBV19 to TRBJ1-4; 7 bases line up with TRBD1. The CDR3 has 15 amino acids. Germline V gives CDR1 LNHDA, CDR2 SQIVND (reference sequence). After removal of 3 bases from V and 5 bases from J, the junction contained 6 bases not matched to a gene. The CDR3 loop reads CASSMRTGLNEKLFF. For the CDR3, the DNA is TGTGCCAGTAGTATGAGGACAGGTCTAAATGAAAAACTGTTTTTT.

V and J are TRBV7-8 and TRBJ1-3, with no clear D. This CDR3 region has 15 residues. Germline V gene lookup returns CDR1 SGHVS and CDR2 FQNEAQ. Trimming took 2 bases from V and 2 from J, leaving 10 bases between them. The CDR3 DNA sequence: TGTGCCAGCAGCTTACAGGTTTCGACTGGAAACACCATATATTTT. Its protein product is CASSLQVSTGNTIYF. Variable domain in full (rest from reference TRBV7-8 and TRBJ1-3): GAGVSQSPRYKVAKRGQDVALRCDPISGHVSLFWYQQALGQGPEFLTYFQNEAQLDKSGLPSDRFFAERPEGSVSTLKIQRTQQEDSAVYLCASSLQVSTGNTIYFGEGSWLTVV.

The chain is built from TRBV29-1 and TRBJ1-1, with D uncertain. Deletions cut 3 bases from V and 5 bases from J, with 7 bases between. CDR1 and CDR2 from the germline V gene are SQVTM and ANQGSEA. The CDR3 consists of 11 residues. The CDR3 nucleotides read TGCAGCGTTGATCATCGGACTGAAGCTTTCTTT. Translated: CSVDHRTEAFF.

This clone turned up a few times. The J gene is TRBJ1-5, the V gene TRBV5-5; D is possibly TRBD1 (5 bases). Germline assignment: CDR1 SGHKS and CDR2 YYEKEE (reference sequence). This CDR3 region has 17 residues. Between the trimmed V and J ends, which lost 2 bases and 0 bases, there was a span of 15 bases. The DNA of the CDR3 is TGTGCCAGCAGCTTCCACCCTCAGGGTTATAGCAATCAGCCCCAGCATTTT. Encoded protein: CASSFHPQGYSNQPQHF.

This clone has just one count. This chain links TRBV7-9 with TRBJ1-2; 9 positions match TRBD1. Looked up from germline, CDR1 is SEHNR and CDR2 is FQNEAQ (reference sequence). V gave up 3 bases and J gave up 7 bases; unmatched junction bases: 6. The CDR3 spans 14 residues. Written as DNA, the CDR3 is TGTGCCAGCAGCTTCGGACAGGGGATGATTGGCTACACCTTC. This translates into CASSFGQGMIGYTF.

The chain is built from TRBV6-6 and TRBJ1-2; weak D call: TRBD1 (6 bases). Trimming took 6 bases from V and 6 from J, leaving 14 bases between them. Germline V gene lookup returns CDR1 MNHNY and CDR2 SVGAGI (reference sequence). The CDR3 contains 13 residues. The CDR3 nucleotides read TGTGCCAGCAGGGGGGAAGGGGGACATGGCTACACCTTC. The encoded protein is CASRGEGGHGYTF.

The chain uses TRBV12-3 or TRBV12-4 and TRBJ1-2, with TRBD1 identical over 7 bases. The junction had 9 bases not matched to a gene; V was cut back by 6 bases and J by 8 bases. This CDR3 is 13 amino acids long. CDR3: CASRAGTETGYTF. DNA of the CDR3: TGTGCCAGCAGAGCCGGGACAGAGACCGGCTACACCTTC.